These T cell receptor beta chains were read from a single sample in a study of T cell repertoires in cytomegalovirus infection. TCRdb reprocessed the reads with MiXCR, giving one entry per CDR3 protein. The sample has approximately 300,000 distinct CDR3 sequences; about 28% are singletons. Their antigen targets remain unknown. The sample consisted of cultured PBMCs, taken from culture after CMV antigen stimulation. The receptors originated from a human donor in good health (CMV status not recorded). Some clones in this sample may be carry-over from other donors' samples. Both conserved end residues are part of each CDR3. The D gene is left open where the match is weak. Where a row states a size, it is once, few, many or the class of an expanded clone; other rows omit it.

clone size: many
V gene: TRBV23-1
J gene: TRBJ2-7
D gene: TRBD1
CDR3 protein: CASSQLWDRLHEQYF
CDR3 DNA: TGCGCCAGCAGTCAATTATGGGACAGGCTCCACGAGCAGTACTTC

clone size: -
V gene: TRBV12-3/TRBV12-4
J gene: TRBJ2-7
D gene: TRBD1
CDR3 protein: CASSNGQGAHWEQYF
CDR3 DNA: TGTGCCAGCAGTAATGGACAGGGAGCCCACTGGGAGCAGTACTTC

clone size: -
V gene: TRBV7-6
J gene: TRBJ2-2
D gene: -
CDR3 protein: CASSLVRGLSTGELFF
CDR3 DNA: TGTGCCAGCAGCTTAGTTCGGGGGCTAAGTACCGGGGAGCTGTTTTTT

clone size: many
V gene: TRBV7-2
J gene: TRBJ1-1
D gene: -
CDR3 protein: CASSSISPRAGAFF
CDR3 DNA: TGTGCCAGCAGCTCAATTTCTCCTCGAGCTGGAGCTTTCTTT

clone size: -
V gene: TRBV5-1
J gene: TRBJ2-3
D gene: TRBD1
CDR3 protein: CASSTGQDTDTQYF
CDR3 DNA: TGCGCCAGCAGCACCGGACAGGACACAGATACGCAGTATTTT

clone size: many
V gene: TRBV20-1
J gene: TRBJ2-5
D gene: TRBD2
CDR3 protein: CSARSGLAGRETQYF
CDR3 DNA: TGCAGTGCTAGATCGGGACTAGCGGGACGGGAGACCCAGTACTTC

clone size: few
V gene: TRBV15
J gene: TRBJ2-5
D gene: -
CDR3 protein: CATSRGDSGLETQYF
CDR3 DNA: TGTGCCACCAGCAGAGGCGACAGCGGTTTGGAGACCCAGTACTTC

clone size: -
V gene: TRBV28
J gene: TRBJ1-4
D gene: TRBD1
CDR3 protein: CASSPAGQGKEKLFF
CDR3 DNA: TGTGCCAGCAGTCCCGCGGGACAGGGGAAAGAAAAACTGTTTTTT

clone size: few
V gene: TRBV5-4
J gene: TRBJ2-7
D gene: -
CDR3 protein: CASSRTGDHEQYF
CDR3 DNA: TGTGCCAGCAGCCGGACTGGGGACCACGAGCAGTACTTC

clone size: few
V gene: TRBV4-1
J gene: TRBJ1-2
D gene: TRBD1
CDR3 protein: CATRFGTGGKGYTF
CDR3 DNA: TGCGCCACTCGGTTTGGGACAGGGGGCAAGGGCTACACCTTC

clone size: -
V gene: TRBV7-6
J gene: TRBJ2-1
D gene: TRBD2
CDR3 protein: CASSPLAAPGNEQFF
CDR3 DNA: TGTGCCAGCAGCCCACTAGCGGCCCCAGGGAATGAGCAGTTCTTC

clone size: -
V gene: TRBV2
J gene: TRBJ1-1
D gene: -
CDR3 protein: CASSDSGRITEAFF
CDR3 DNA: TGTGCCAGCAGTGATTCAGGGCGGATCACTGAAGCTTTCTTT

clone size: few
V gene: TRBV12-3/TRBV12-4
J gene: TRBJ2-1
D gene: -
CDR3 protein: CASDRLKGHNEQFF
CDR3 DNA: TGTGCCAGCGATCGGCTTAAGGGGCACAATGAGCAGTTCTTC

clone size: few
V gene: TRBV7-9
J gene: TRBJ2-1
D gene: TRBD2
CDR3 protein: CASSSASGRLDEQFF
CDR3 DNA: TGTGCCAGCAGCTCCGCTAGCGGGAGGCTTGATGAGCAGTTCTTC

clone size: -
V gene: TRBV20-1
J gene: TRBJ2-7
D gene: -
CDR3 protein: CSADDSSYEQYF
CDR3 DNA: TGCAGTGCTGACGACAGCTCCTACGAGCAGTACTTC

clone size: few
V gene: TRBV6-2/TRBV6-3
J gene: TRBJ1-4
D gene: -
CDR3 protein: CASSYRRQRNEKLFF
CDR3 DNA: TGTGCCAGCTCCTATAGGAGACAGCGTAATGAAAAACTGTTTTTT

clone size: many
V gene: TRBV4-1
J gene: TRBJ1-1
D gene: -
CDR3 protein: CASSQDSFNTEAFF
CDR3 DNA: TGCGCCAGCAGCCAAGACAGTTTTAACACTGAAGCTTTCTTT

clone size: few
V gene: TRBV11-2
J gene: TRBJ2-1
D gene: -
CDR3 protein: CASSQGRVALNNEQFF
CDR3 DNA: TGTGCCAGCAGCCAAGGCAGGGTAGCGCTTAACAATGAGCAGTTCTTC